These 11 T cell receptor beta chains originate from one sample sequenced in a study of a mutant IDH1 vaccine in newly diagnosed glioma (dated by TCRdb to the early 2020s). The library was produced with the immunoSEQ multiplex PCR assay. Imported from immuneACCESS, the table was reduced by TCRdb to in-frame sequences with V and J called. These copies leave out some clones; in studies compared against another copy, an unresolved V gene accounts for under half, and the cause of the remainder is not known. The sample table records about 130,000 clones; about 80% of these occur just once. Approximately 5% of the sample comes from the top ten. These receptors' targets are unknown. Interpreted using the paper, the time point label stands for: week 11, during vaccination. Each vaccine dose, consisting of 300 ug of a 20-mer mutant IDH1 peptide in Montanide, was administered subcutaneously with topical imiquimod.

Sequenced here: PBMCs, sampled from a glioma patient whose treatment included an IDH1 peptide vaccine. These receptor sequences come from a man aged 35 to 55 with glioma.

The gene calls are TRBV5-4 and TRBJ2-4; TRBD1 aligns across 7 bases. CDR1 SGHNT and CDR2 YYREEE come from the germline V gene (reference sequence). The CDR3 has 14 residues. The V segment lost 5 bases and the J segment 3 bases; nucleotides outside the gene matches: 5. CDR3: CASSYDRVKNIQYF. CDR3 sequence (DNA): TGTGCCAGCAGTTATGACAGGGTCAAAAACATTCAGTACTTC. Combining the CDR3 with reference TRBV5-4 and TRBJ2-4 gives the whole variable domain ETGVTQSPTHLIKTRGQQVTLRCSSQSGHNTVSWYQQALGQGPQFIFQYYREEENGRGNFPPRFSGLQFPNYSSELNVNALELDDSALYLCASSYDRVKNIQYFGAGTRLSVL.

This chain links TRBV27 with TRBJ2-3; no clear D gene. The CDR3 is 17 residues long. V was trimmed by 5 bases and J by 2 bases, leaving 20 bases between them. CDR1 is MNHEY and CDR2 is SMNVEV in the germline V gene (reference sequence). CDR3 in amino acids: CASSPPLNKWNTDTQYF. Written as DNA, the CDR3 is TGTGCCAGCAGTCCCCCACTCAATAAATGGAACACAGATACGCAGTATTTT.

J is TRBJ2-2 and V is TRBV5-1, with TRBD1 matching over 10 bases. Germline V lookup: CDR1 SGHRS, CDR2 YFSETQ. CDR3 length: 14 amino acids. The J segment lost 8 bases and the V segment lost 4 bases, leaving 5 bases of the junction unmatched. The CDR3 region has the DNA TGCGCCAGCAGCCGGGACAGGGGAGCTGGGGAGCTGTTTTTT. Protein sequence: CASSRDRGAGELFF.

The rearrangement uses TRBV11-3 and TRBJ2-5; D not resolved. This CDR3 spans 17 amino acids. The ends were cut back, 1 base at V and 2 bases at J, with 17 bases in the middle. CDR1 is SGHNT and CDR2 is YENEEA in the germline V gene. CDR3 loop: CASSLAEGRSVQETQYF. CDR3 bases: TGTGCCAGCAGCTTAGCGGAAGGTAGGTCAGTTCAAGAGACCCAGTACTTC.

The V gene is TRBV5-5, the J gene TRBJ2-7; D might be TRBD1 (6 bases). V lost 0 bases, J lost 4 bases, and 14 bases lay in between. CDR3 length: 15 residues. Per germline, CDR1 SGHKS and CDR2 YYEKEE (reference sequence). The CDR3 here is CASSLAGQGLYEQYF. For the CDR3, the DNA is TGTGCCAGCAGCTTGGCCGGGCAGGGGCTATACGAGCAGTACTTC.

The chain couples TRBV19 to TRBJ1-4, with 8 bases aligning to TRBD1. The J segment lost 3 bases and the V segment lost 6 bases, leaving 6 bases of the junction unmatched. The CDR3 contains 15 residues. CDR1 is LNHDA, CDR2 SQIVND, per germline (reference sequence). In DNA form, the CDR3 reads TGTGCCAGTAGCCCCGGACAGGGACCTAATGAAAAACTGTTTTTT. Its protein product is CASSPGQGPNEKLFF.

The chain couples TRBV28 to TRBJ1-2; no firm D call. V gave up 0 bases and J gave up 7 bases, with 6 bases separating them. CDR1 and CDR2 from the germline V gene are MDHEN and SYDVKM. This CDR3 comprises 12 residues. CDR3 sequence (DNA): TGTGCCAGCAGTTTATGGTTCGGTGGCTACACCTTC. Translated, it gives CASSLWFGGYTF.

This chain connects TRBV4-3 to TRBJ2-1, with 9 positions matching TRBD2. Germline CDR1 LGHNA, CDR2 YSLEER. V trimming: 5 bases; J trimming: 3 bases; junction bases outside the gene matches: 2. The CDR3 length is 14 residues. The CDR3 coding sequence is TGCGCCAGCAGCAAAGCGGGAGGCTACAATGAGCAGTTCTTC. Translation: CASSKAGGYNEQFF.

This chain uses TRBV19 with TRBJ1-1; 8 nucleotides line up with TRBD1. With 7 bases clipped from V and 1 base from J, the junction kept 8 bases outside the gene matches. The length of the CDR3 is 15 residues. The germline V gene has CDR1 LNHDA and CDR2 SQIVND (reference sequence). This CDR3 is CASTFRTGTNTEAFF. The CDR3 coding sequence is TGTGCCAGTACCTTCAGGACAGGGACGAACACTGAAGCTTTCTTT.

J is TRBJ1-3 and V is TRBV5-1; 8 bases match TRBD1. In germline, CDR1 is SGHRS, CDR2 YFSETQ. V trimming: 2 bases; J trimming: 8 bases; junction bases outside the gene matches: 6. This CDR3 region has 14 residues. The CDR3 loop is CASSLTGGRDTIYF. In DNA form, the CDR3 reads TGCGCCAGCAGCTTAACAGGGGGGCGAGACACCATATATTTT.

The CDR3 reads CASSVSGANVLTF. In DNA form, the CDR3 reads TGTGCCAGCAGCGTATCTGGGGCCAACGTCCTGACTTTC. The gene calls are TRBV9 and TRBJ2-6; D unclear. From germline, CDR1 is SGDLS and CDR2 YYNGEE. The CDR3 has 13 amino acids. V lost 1 base and J lost 1, with 0 bases in between. Full variable domain (remainder filled in from reference TRBV9 and TRBJ2-6): DSGVTQTPKHLITATGQRVTLRCSPRSGDLSVYWYQQSLDQGLQFLIQYYNGEERAKGNILERFSAQQFPDLHSELNLSSLELGDSALYFCASSVSGANVLTFGAGSRLTVL.